This record looks at one TCR beta chain sequence and its context. Its antigen is undetermined. This record comes from a study of radiation and T cells in renal cell carcinoma. In the study overall: Nephrectomy followed 15 Gy stereotactic body radiation by 4 weeks.

Assay: immunoSEQ multiplex PCR; the TCRdb copy retains only in-frame clones and omits some. The sample contains 130,000 or so clones, about 88% of which appear only once. Time point described: baseline pretreatment blood. Regarding treatment: 15 Gy SBRT to primary tumor, nephrectomy 4 weeks later. Notes on the study in general: In blood, top tumor clones expanded by 2 weeks, shrinking by 4.

Sequenced material: blood, taken from a patient whose treatment included radiotherapy and nephrectomy. The clonotype comes from a woman in her fifties or sixties with renal cell carcinoma.

CDR3 sequence: CASSSTGTGPEAFF. Written as DNA, the CDR3 is TGCGCCAGCAGCTCTACCGGGACAGGTCCTGAAGCTTTCTTT. This chain connects TRBV5-1 to TRBJ1-1; 8 bases line up with TRBD1. V was clipped by 3 bases and J by 6 bases; unmatched bases: 7. The CDR3 loop spans 14 amino acids. CDR1 is SGHRS and CDR2 is YFSETQ in the germline V gene.